The source of this T cell receptor (beta chain) is a study of T cell repertoires in cytomegalovirus infection. From the reads, TCRdb called clonotypes with MiXCR, one entry per CDR3 protein. The data contain some 110,000 distinct CDR3 sequences, 10% of them singletons. In its sample, this clonotype was seen a few times. As yet, its antigen is unknown. The source of this sequence is a human donor in good health (CMV status not recorded). Some clones in this sample may be carry-over from other donors' samples. The sample was PBMCs, sequenced either directly or after in vitro stimulation (not recorded which).

CDR3 bases: TGTGCCAGTAGTATACCGGGACAGGTAAACTATGGCTACACCTTC. Translated: CASSIPGQVNYGYTF. This chain connects TRBV19 to TRBJ1-2, with 8 positions matching TRBD1. The J segment lost 2 bases and the V segment lost 2 bases, leaving 4 bases of the junction unmatched. The CDR3 runs to 15 residues. Germline V gene lookup returns CDR1 LNHDA and CDR2 SQIVND (reference sequence).